One and the same sample provided the 13 T cell receptor beta chains below, sequenced in a study of blood T cell repertoires in COVID-19. Generated by immunoSEQ multiplex PCR, the TCRdb table keeps only in-frame clones and is missing some. The sample shows 85,000 to 95,000 clones, around 80% of them seen only once. Specimen: peripheral blood. The origin of the receptors is a man aged 70-80 years with acute or convalescent COVID-19.

The chain recombines TRBV5-6 with TRBJ2-3; TRBD1 matches at 7 bases. This CDR3 is 14 amino acids long. Germline values: CDR1 SGHDT, CDR2 YYEEEE. J was trimmed by 6 bases and V by 0 bases; bases with no gene match: 4. CDR3: CASSLGTGMDTQYF. The CDR3 DNA is TGTGCCAGCAGCTTGGGGACAGGTATGGATACGCAGTATTTT.

The chain has TRBV11-2 and TRBJ2-1, with D possibly TRBD2 on 5 matching bases. With 3 bases removed from V and 7 bases from J, the gap between germline ends came to 13 bases. This CDR3 is built from 14 residues. The germline gives CDR1 SGHAT, CDR2 FQNNGV. The CDR3 DNA sequence: TGTGCCAGCAGCTTGCTAGCCATTGTAAATGAGCAGTTCTTC. Translated, it gives CASSLLAIVNEQFF.

This clone is a singleton in its sample. The chain combines TRBV19 with TRBJ2-7; no clear D gene. V lost 1 base and J lost 1, with 5 bases in between. The V gene's germline CDR1 is LNHDA and CDR2 SQIVND (reference sequence). This CDR3 region has 13 residues. Here the CDR3 reads CASSIATSYEQYF. DNA for the CDR3: TGTGCCAGTAGTATAGCCACTTCCTACGAGCAGTACTTC.

CDR3: CASSVQQGGNTEAFF. CDR3 nucleotides: TGTGCCAGCAGTGTCCAACAGGGGGGGAACACTGAAGCTTTCTTT. The V and J genes are TRBV2 and TRBJ1-1; 8 nucleotides align to TRBD1. The CDR3 runs to 15 residues. Trimming removed 4 bases from V and 1 base from J; junction bases left unmatched: 5. CDR1 and CDR2 (germline): SNHLY, FYNNEI.

This clone came up once. The rearrangement uses TRBV30 and TRBJ1-5, with TRBD1 matching 7 bases. Germline V CDR1 and CDR2: GTSNPN, SVGIG (reference sequence). The J segment lost 3 bases and the V segment lost 0 bases, leaving 14 bases of the junction unmatched. The CDR3 loop spans 18 amino acids. CDR3 nucleotide sequence: TGTGCCTGGAGTGTACAACTATCCGGGACAGCTATCAATCAGCCCCAGCATTTT. Translating it yields CAWSVQLSGTAINQPQHF.

The chain links TRBV20-1 to TRBJ2-7; 8 nucleotides agree with TRBD2. V was pared by 3 bases and J by 3 bases, with 13 bases of the junction left unmatched. This CDR3 has 16 residues. Germline assignment: CDR1 DFQATT and CDR2 SNEGSKA (reference sequence). This chain's CDR3 is CSASGAGSGRDYEQYF. CDR3 in DNA: TGCAGTGCTAGTGGGGCGGGGAGCGGGAGAGACTACGAGCAGTACTTC.

The V gene is TRBV7-9, the J gene TRBJ2-1, with 9 nucleotides matching TRBD1. Trimming cost V 4 bases and J 8 bases; bases outside gene matches: 6. The CDR3 is 14 amino acids. CDR1 and CDR2 (germline): SEHNR, FQNEAQ (reference sequence). CDR3 sequence: CASSSGTGSHEQFF. The CDR3 coding sequence is TGTGCCAGCAGCTCTGGGACAGGGAGCCATGAGCAGTTCTTC.

For the CDR3, the DNA is TGTGCCACCCGGACAGGGGCCGTACAAGAGACCCAGTACTTC. It yields the protein CATRTGAVQETQYF. The chain uses TRBV15 and TRBJ2-5; TRBD1 matches at 9 bases. CDR1 LNHNV and CDR2 YYDKDF come from the germline V gene (reference sequence). Trimming took 8 bases from V and 2 from J; bases not matched to a gene: 6. The CDR3 contains 14 residues.

In its sample, this clone was seen a few times. The chain recombines TRBV12-5 with TRBJ1-1, with TRBD1 matching 8 bases. The CDR3 loop spans 16 amino acids. J lost 6 bases, V lost 5 bases, and 14 bases had no gene match. Germline V CDR1 and CDR2: LGHNT, FRNRAP. The CDR3 reads CASGLDMQGAVAEAFF. The CDR3 DNA sequence: TGTGCTAGTGGTCTGGACATGCAGGGGGCGGTTGCTGAAGCTTTCTTT.

The V gene is TRBV7-8, the J gene TRBJ1-3; perhaps TRBD1 as D (6 bases). Per the germline V gene, CDR1 is SGHVS and CDR2 is FQNEAQ. The CDR3 sequence is 16 residues long. Trimming cost V 5 bases and J 0 bases, with 14 bases left between them. CDR3 DNA sequence: TGTGCCAGCAGCCCGAGAGGGGGATCCTCTGGAAACACCATATATTTT. Its protein product is CASSPRGGSSGNTIYF.

This clone was recorded once. The chain joins TRBV5-4 to TRBJ1-1; TRBD1 is a possible D gene (6 bases). This CDR3 has 12 residues. Germline V gene data show CDR1 as SGHNT and CDR2 as YYREEE (reference sequence). V shed 4 bases and J shed 9 bases, with 13 bases lying between them. CDR3 nucleotides: TGTGCCAGCAGCCTCCCCCGGGACAAAGCTTTCTTT. This gives the protein CASSLPRDKAFF.

This chain joins TRBV12-3 or TRBV12-4 and TRBJ2-3; unclear D gene. This CDR3 spans 11 amino acids. Trimming shortened V by 7 bases and J by 6 bases, and 8 bases separated the two germline ends. This CDR3 is CASIPLDTQYF. The CDR3 nucleotides are TGTGCCAGCATCCCTCTTGATACGCAGTATTTT.

The gene calls are TRBV28 and TRBJ1-5; 11 nucleotides line up with TRBD1. With V trimmed by 8 bases and J by 6 bases, 9 bases remained unmatched. Germline assignment: CDR1 MDHEN and CDR2 SYDVKM. The CDR3 totals 15 residues. The CDR3, as DNA: TGTGCCAGCGGTATTGGGACAGGGGGGACTCAGCCCCAGCATTTT. Protein sequence: CASGIGTGGTQPQHF.